This paragraph reports one T cell receptor (beta chain). Antigen unknown. The CDR3 covers 15 residues. V gave up 1 base and J gave up 7 bases, with 12 bases separating them. CDR1 and CDR2 (germline): SGHTS, YDEGEE. Clones were read by immunoSEQ multiplex PCR, and TCRdb kept only the in-frame ones, dropping some. This repertoire shows about 17,000 clones, 85% to 95% found once; its top ten account for roughly 15%. The data derive from a study of chemoradiotherapy in HPV16-positive cancers. Study-wide findings and caveats: During treatment, candidate HPV-specific clones and E7-related motifs expanded in tumor. In HPV16-positive patients, HPV-responsive T-cell expansion tracked better recurrence-free survival. Only a couple of HPV16-positive patients supplied the functional HPV-specificity definition.

Repertoires were sampled repeatedly during chemoradiotherapy. V and J are TRBV5-8 and TRBJ1-6; TRBD1 is a possible D gene (5 bases). This TCR derives from a human donor with HPV-associated anogenital cancer. The source material was blood, sampled from a patient who underwent chemoradiotherapy. The CDR3 DNA reads TGTGCCAGCAGCTTGAGTGGGACGGAGAATTCACCCCTCCACTTT. Amino acids: CASSLSGTENSPLHF.